The 9 T cell receptor beta chains below all came from one sample that was sequenced in a study of blood T cell repertoires in COVID-19. TCRdb's copy holds only in-frame clones and misses some; the assay was immunoSEQ multiplex PCR. The table shows about 69,000 clones, with more than 70% occurring only once. Sequenced material: peripheral blood. All receptors derive from a human donor in a cohort sampled during active COVID-19.

This chain uses TRBV19 with TRBJ1-1, with 7 bases lining up with TRBD1. This CDR3 has 13 residues. Germline V gives CDR1 LNHDA, CDR2 SQIVND (reference sequence). The J segment lost 1 base and the V segment lost 10 bases, leaving 6 bases of the junction unmatched. The CDR3 sequence: CATSDRENTEAFF. The CDR3 DNA is TGTGCCACTTCCGACAGGGAGAACACTGAAGCTTTCTTT.

V usage is TRBV6-5 and J usage is TRBJ1-1; D remains unclear. Germline V gene data show CDR1 as MNHEY and CDR2 as SVGAGI. V was clipped by 6 bases and J by 2 bases, with 19 bases between them. This CDR3 region has 16 residues. The CDR3, as DNA: TGTGCCAGCAGCTACCTGACGGGAGGGTTCAACACTGAAGCTTTCTTT. It encodes CASSYLTGGFNTEAFF.

The genes are TRBV6-5 and TRBJ1-1; unclear D gene. Germline CDR1 is MNHEY and CDR2 is SVGAGI. This CDR3 spans 14 amino acids. The ends were cut back, 8 bases at V and 0 bases at J, with 13 bases in the middle. CDR3 nucleotides: TGTGCCAGCGCCAGAAATCGGGTGAACACTGAAGCTTTCTTT. Translation gives CASARNRVNTEAFF.

V is TRBV5-1 and J is TRBJ2-7; D is perhaps TRBD1 (7 bases). Germline CDR1 and CDR2: SGHRS and YFSETQ. The V end lost 0 bases, the J end lost 4 bases, and 14 bases lay between the germline ends. The CDR3 runs 15 residues. Here the CDR3 DNA reads TGCGCCAGCAGCTTGGATTCGCGGGGACAGTACGAGCAGTACTTC. This codes for CASSLDSRGQYEQYF. Complete variable domain (other parts from reference TRBV5-1 and TRBJ2-7): KAGVTQTPRYLIKTRGQQVTLSCSPISGHRSVSWYQQTPGQGLQFLFEYFSETQRNKGNFPGRFSGRQFSNSRSEMNVSTLELGDSALYLCASSLDSRGQYEQYFGPGTRLTVT.

This clone was seen a few times. This sequence joins TRBV28 and TRBJ1-2, with 10 bases that match TRBD1. Germline V gene data show CDR1 as MDHEN and CDR2 as SYDVKM. The CDR3 is made up of 14 amino acids. The ends lost 5 bases at V and 2 bases at J; junction bases unmatched: 2. CDR3 amino acids: CASSTGQGNYGYTF. The CDR3, as DNA: TGTGCCAGCAGTACGGGACAGGGGAACTATGGCTACACCTTC.

This clone was picked up a small number of times. V and J are TRBV19 and TRBJ2-3, with D possibly TRBD2 on 5 matching bases. There are 15 residues in the CDR3. Per germline, CDR1 LNHDA and CDR2 SQIVND (reference sequence). V was trimmed by 5 bases and J by 9 bases, leaving 21 bases between them. The CDR3 DNA reads TGTGCCAGTAGTGAAGATCACCAGACTGGAGGCACGCAGTATTTT. Amino acids: CASSEDHQTGGTQYF.

The genes are TRBV5-5 and TRBJ1-1, with 8 positions matching TRBD1. The germline V gene encodes CDR1 SGHKS and CDR2 YYEKEE (reference sequence). This CDR3 is built from 15 residues. V lost 4 bases, J lost 2 bases, and 7 bases stayed unmatched. This CDR3 is CASSGPRGRNTEAFF. DNA for the CDR3: TGTGCCAGCAGCGGCCCCAGGGGGCGCAACACTGAAGCTTTCTTT.

This clone was observed a few times. CDR3 nucleotide sequence: TGTGCCAGTAGTATAGATACGGCGCAGGGTAATGAAAAACTGTTTTTT. Amino acid sequence: CASSIDTAQGNEKLFF. The gene calls are TRBV19 and TRBJ1-4; tentatively, D is TRBD1 (5 bases). The CDR3 runs to 16 residues. V was clipped by 0 bases and J by 4 bases, with 12 bases between them. Germline values: CDR1 LNHDA, CDR2 SQIVND (reference sequence).

The chain links TRBV10-3 to TRBJ1-2; the match to TRBD1 covers 8 bases. In germline, CDR1 is ENHRY, CDR2 SYGVKD. V dropped 3 bases and J dropped 6; count of bases not matched to a gene: 3. This CDR3 is 13 amino acids long. The DNA of the CDR3 is TGTGCCATCAGTGATACAGGGGGTAATGGCTACACCTTC. Protein: CAISDTGGNGYTF.